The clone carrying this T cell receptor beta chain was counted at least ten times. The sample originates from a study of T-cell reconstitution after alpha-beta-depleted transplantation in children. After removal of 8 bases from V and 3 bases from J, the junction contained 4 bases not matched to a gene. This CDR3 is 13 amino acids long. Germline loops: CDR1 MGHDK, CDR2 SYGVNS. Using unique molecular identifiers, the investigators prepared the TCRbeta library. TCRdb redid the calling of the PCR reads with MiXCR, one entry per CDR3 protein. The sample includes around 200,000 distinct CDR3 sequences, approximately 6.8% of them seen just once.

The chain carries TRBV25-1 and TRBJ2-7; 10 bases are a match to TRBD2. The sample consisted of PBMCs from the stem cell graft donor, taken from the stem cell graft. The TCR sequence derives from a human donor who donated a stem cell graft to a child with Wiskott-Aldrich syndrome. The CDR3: CASLAGGSYEQYF. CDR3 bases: TGTGCCAGCTTAGCGGGGGGAAGCTACGAGCAGTACTTC.